This record looks at one TCR beta chain sequence and its context. The antigen is undetermined. The PCR used 60 Vbeta and 13 Jbeta primers. Sequenced by immunoSEQ multiplex PCR; TCRdb stores in-frame clones only, minus some. Of 80,000 or so clones listed, 77% are singletons. V shed 7 bases and J 5 bases; nucleotides not matched to a gene: 15. CDR1 is SGHTA and CDR2 is FQGNSA in the germline V gene. The CDR3 is made up of 16 amino acids. The data originate from a study of cytomegalovirus exposure and HLA in healthy donors. Findings and caveats of the study: Across HLA loci, a later analysis found differing TCR association rates, with DRB1 most and HLA-C fewest.

The sequenced sample consisted of PBMCs. The source of this sequence is a man between 50 and 59 years old in good health and CMV-seropositive. The genes are TRBV7-2 and TRBJ2-7; 9 nucleotides line up with TRBD1. The CDR3 protein is CASTPRTGTGRHEQYF. The CDR3 DNA is TGTGCCAGCACCCCCCGAACCGGGACAGGGCGCCACGAGCAGTACTTC.